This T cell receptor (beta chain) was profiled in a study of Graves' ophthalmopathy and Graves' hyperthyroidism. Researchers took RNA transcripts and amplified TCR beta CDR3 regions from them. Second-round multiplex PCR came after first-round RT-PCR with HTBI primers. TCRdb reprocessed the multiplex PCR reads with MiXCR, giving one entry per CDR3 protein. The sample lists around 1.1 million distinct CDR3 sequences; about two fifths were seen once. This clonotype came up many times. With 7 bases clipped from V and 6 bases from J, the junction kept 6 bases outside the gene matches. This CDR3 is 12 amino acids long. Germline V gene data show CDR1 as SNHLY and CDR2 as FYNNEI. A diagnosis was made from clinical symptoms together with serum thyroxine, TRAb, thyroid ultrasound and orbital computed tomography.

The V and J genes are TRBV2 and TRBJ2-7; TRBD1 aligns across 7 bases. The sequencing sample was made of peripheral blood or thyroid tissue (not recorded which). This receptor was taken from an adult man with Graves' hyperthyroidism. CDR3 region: CASKGARSEQYF. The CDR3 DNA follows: TGTGCCAGCAAGGGGGCAAGATCCGAGCAGTACTTC.